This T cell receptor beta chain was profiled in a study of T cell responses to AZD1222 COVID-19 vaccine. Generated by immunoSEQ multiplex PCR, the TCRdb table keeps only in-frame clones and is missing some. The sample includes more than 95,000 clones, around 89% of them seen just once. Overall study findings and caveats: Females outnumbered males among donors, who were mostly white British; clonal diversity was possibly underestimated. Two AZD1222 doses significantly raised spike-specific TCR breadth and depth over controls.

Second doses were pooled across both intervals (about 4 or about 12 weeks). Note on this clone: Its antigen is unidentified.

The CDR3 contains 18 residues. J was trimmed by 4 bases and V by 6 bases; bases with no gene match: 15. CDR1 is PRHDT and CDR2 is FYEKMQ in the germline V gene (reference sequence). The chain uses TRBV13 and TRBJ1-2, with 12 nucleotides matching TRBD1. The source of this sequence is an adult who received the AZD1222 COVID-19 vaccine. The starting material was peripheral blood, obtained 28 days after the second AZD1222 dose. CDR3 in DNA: TGTGCCAGCAGGTTGATCGCCGGGACAGGGGGCCGGGCCTATGGCTACACCTTC. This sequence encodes CASRLIAGTGGRAYGYTF.